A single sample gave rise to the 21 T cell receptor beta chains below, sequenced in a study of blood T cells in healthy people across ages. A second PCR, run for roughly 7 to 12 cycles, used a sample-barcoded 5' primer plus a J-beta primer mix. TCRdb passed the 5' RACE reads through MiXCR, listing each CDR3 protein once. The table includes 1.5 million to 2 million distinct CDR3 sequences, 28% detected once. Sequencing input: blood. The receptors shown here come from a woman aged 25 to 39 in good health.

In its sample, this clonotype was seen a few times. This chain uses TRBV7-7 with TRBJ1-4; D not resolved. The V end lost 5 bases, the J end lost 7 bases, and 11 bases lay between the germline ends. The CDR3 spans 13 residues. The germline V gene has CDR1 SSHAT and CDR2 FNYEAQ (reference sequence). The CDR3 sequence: CASSRLHGEKLFF. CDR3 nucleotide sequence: TGTGCCAGCAGCCGCCTCCACGGTGAAAAACTGTTTTTT.

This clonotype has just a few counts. CDR3 in amino acids: CASSLGSVRDSSYEQYF. The CDR3 DNA sequence: TGTGCCAGCAGCTTAGGGTCTGTCCGGGACAGTTCCTACGAGCAGTACTTC. The rearrangement uses TRBV7-9 and TRBJ2-7; 7 bases align to TRBD1. Germline loops: CDR1 SEHNR, CDR2 FQNEAQ (reference sequence). This CDR3 region has 17 residues. Trimming took 1 base from V and 1 from J; bases not matched to a gene: 10.

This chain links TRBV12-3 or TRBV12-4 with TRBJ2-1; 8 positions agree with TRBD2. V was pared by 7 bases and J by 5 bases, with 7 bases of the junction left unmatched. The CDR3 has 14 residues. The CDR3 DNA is TGTGCCAGCACCAGCGGGAGAGAACACAATGAGCAGTTCTTC. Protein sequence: CASTSGREHNEQFF.

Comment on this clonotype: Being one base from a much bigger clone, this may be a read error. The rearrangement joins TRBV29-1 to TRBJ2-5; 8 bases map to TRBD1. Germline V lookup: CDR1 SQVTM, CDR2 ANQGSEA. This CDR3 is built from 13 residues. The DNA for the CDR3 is TGCAGCGTCGAGACAGGGGCCCAAGAGACCCGGTACTTC. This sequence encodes CSVETGAQETRYF.

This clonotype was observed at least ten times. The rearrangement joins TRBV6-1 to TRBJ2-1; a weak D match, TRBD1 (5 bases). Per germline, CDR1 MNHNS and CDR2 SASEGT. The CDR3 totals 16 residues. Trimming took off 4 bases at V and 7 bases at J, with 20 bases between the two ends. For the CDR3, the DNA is TGTGCCAGCAGTGCCCGCCCGGGCGAAAAGGGGAATGAGCAGTTCTTC. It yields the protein CASSARPGEKGNEQFF.

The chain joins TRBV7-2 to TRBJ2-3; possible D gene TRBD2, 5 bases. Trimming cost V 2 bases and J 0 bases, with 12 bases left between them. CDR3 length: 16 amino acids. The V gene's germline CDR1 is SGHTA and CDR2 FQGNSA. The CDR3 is CASSLLVTGSTDTQYF. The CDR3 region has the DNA TGTGCCAGCAGCTTATTAGTTACGGGGAGCACAGATACGCAGTATTTT.

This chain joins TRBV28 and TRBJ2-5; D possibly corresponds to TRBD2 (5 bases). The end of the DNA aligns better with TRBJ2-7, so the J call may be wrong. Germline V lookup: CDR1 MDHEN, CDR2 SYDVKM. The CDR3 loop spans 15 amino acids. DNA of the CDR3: TGTGCCAGCAGTTCCCCTCCGGTTGACGGGATCGAGCAGTACTTC. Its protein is CASSSPPVDGIEQYF.

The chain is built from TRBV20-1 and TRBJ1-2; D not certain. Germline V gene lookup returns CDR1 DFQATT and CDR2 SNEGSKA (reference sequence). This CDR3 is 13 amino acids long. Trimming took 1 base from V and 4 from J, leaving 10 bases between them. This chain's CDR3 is CSARGSRFYGYTF. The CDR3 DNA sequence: TGCAGTGCTAGAGGATCCCGTTTCTATGGCTACACCTTC.

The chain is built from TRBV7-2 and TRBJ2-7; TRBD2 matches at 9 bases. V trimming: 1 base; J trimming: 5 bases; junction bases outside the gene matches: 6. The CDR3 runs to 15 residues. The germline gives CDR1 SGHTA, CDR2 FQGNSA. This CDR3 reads CASSLEASGIDEQYF. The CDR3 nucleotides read TGTGCCAGCAGCTTAGAGGCTAGCGGGATTGACGAGCAGTACTTC.

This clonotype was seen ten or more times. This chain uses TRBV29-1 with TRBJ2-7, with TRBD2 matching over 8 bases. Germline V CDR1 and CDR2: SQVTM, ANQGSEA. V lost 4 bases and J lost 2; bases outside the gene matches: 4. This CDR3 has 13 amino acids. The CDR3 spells CSVATSGPYEQYF. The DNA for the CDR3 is TGCAGCGTTGCAACTAGCGGACCCTACGAGCAGTACTTC.

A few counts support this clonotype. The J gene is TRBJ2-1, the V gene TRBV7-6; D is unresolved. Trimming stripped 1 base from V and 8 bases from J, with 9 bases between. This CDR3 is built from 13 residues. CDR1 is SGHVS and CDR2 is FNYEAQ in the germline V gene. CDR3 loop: CASSLDPLDEQFF. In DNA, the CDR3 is TGTGCCAGCAGCTTAGACCCTCTGGATGAGCAGTTCTTC.

The CDR3 DNA sequence: TGTGCCAGCAGGGACAGTCCCTACACTGAAGCTTTCTTT. It yields the protein CASRDSPYTEAFF. This chain connects TRBV27 to TRBJ1-1, with D perhaps TRBD1 (6 bases). Trimming stripped 6 bases from V and 3 bases from J, with 11 bases between. Germline loops: CDR1 MNHEY, CDR2 SMNVEV (reference sequence). The CDR3 totals 13 residues.

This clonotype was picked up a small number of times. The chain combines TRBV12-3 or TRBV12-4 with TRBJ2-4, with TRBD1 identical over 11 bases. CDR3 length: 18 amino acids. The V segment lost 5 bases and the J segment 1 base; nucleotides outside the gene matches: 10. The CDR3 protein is CASSPDRGRGRAKNIQYF. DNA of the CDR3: TGTGCCAGCAGTCCGGACAGGGGGCGCGGGCGGGCCAAAAACATTCAGTACTTC.

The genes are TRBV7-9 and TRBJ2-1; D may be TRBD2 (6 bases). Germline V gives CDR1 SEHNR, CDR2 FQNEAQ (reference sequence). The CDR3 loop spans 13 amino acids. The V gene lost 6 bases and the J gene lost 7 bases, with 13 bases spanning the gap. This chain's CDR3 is CASRSGGVNEQFF. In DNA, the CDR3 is TGTGCCAGCAGGTCTGGCGGGGTGAATGAGCAGTTCTTC. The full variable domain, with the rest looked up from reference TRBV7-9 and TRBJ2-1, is DTGVSQNPRHKITKRGQNVTFRCDPISEHNRLYWYRQTLGQGPEFLTYFQNEAQLEKSRLLSDRFSAERPKGSFSTLEIQRTEQGDSAMYLCASRSGGVNEQFFGPGTRLTVL.

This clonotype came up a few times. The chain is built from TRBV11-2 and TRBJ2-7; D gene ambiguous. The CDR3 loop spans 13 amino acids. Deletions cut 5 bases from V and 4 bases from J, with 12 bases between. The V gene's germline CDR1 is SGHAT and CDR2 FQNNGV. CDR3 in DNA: TGTGCCAGCAGCGGCCGGACGGAGTACGAGCAGTACTTC. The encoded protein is CASSGRTEYEQYF.

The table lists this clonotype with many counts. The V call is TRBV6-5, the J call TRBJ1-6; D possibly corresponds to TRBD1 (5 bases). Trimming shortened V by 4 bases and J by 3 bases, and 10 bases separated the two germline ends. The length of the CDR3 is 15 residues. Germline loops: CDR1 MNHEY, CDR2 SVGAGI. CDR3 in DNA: TGTGCCAGCAGTTTCCTGGGGGACTATAATTCACCCCTCCACTTT. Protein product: CASSFLGDYNSPLHF.

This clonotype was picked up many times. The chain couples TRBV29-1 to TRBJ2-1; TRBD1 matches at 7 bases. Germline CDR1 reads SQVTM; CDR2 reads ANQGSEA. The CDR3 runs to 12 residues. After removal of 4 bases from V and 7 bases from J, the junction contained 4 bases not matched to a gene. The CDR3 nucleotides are TGCAGCGTTGGACAGGGTATTAATGAGCAGTTCTTC. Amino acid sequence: CSVGQGINEQFF.

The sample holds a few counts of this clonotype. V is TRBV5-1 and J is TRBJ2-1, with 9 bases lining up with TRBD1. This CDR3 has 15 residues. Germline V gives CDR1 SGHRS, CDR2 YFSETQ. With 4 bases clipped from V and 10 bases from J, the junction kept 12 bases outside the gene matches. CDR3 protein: CASSPRGQGKYEQFF. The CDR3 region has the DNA TGCGCCAGCAGCCCTCGTGGACAGGGGAAATACGAGCAGTTCTTC.

The CDR3 nucleotides read TGTGCCAGCAGCTCCGGGGCTAGCGGGAGTGGTGGTACGCAGTATTTT. Protein: CASSSGASGSGGTQYF. V and J are TRBV5-6 and TRBJ2-3; 10 nucleotides match TRBD2. Germline CDR1 is SGHDT and CDR2 is YYEEEE. The CDR3 contains 16 residues. V was clipped by 3 bases and J by 8 bases; unmatched bases: 12.

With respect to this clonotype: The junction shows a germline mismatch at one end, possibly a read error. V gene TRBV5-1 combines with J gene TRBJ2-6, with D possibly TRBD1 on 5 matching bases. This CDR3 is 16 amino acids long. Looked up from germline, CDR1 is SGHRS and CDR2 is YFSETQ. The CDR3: CASGLAGLSGANVLTF. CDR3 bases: TGCGCCAGCGGCTTGGCAGGGCTCTCTGGGGCCAACGTCCTGACTTTC.

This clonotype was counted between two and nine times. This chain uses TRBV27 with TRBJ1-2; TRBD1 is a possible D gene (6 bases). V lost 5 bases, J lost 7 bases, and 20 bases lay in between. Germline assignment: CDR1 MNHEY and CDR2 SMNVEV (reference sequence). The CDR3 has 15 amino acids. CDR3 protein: CASSPTLGGRGGYTF. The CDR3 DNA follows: TGTGCCAGCAGTCCGACCTTAGGGGGGCGGGGTGGCTACACCTTC.